This T cell receptor (beta chain) is drawn from a study of cytomegalovirus exposure and HLA in healthy donors. The PCR made use of 60 Vbeta and 13 Jbeta primers. Profiling relied on immunoSEQ multiplex PCR, and the TCRdb table lists in-frame clones only, not all of them. This sample has 150,000 to 250,000 clones; about 80% occur once, and the top ten carry approximately 4%. This sequence originates from a woman aged 25 to 39 in good health and CMV-seropositive. The specimen was PBMCs.

CDR3 region: CASSQDLFPQMSPGNTIYF. In nucleotides, the CDR3 is TGTGCCAGCAGCCAAGATTTGTTCCCCCAAATGTCCCCTGGAAACACCATATATTTT. V is TRBV4-2 and J is TRBJ1-3; D unclear. The CDR3 has 19 residues. Trimming took 0 bases from V and 2 from J, leaving 20 bases between them. Germline loops: CDR1 LGHNA, CDR2 YNFKEQ.